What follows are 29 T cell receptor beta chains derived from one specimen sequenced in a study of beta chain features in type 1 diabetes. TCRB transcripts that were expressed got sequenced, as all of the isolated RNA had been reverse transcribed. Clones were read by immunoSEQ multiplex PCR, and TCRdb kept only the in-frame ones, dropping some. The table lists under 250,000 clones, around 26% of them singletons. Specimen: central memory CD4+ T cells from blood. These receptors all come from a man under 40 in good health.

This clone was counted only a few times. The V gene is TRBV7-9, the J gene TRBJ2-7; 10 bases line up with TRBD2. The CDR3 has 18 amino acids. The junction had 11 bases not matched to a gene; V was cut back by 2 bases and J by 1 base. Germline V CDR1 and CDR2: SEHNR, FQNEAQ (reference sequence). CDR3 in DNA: TGTGCCAGCAGCTTAACTAGCGGGGCCGGGAGGTTTTCCTACGAGCAGTACTTC. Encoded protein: CASSLTSGAGRFSYEQYF.

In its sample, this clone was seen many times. CDR3 protein: CAWSGYGAERGYEQYF. CDR3 DNA: TGTGCCTGGAGTGGCTATGGGGCCGAGAGGGGCTACGAGCAGTACTTC. The chain uses TRBV30 and TRBJ2-7; perhaps D is TRBD1 or TRBD2 (5 bases each). This CDR3 has 16 residues. Trimming took off 1 base at V and 3 bases at J, with 19 bases between the two ends. Germline assignment: CDR1 GTSNPN and CDR2 SVGIG (reference sequence).

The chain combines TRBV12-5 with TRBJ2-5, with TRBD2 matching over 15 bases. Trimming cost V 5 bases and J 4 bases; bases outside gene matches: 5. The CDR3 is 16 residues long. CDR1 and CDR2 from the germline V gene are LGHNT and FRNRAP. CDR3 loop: CASGNGLAGGRETQYF. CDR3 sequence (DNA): TGTGCTAGTGGTAACGGACTAGCGGGGGGGCGAGAGACCCAGTACTTC.

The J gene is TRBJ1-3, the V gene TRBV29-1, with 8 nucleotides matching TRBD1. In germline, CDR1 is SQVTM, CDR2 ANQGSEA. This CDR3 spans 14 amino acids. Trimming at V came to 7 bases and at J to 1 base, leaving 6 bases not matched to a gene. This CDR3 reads CSARTGSSGNTIYF. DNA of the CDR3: TGCAGCGCTAGGACAGGGAGTTCTGGAAACACCATATATTTT.

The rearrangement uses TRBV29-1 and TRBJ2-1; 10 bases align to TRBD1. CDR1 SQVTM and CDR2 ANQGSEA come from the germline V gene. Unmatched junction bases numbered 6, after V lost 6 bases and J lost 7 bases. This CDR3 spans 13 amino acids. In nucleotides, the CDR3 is TGCAGCGTCGACGGGACAGGGGTGAATGAGCAGTTCTTC. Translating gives CSVDGTGVNEQFF.

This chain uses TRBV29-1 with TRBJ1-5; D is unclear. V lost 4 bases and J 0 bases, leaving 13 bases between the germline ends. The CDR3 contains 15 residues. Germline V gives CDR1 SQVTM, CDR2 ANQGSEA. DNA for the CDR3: TGCAGCGTTGGATCGGACCTCGATAGCAATCAGCCCCAGCATTTT. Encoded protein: CSVGSDLDSNQPQHF.

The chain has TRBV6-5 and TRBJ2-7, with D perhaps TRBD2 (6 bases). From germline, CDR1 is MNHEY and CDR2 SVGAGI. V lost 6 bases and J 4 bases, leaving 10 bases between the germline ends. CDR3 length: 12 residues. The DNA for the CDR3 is TGTGCCAGCAGCGGGGGTACTTACGAGCAGTACTTC. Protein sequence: CASSGGTYEQYF.

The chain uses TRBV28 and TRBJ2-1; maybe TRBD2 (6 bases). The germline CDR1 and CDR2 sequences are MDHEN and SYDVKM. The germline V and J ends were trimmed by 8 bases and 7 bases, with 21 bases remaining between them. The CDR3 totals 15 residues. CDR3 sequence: CASGGRGNSKNEQFF. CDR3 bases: TGTGCCAGCGGGGGACGCGGGAACTCTAAAAATGAGCAGTTCTTC.

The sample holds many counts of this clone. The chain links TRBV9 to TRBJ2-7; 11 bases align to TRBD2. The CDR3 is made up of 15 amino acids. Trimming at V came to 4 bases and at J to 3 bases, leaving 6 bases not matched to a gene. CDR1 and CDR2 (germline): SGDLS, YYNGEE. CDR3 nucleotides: TGTGCCAGCAGCCCTCAACTAGCGGGAGTCTACGAGCAGTACTTC. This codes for CASSPQLAGVYEQYF.

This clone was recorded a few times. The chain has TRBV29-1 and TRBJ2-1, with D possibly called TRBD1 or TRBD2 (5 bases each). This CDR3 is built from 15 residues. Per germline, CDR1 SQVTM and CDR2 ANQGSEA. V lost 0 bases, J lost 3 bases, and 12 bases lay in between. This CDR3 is CSVEDIARGYNEQFF. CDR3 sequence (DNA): TGCAGCGTTGAAGATATAGCGAGGGGCTACAATGAGCAGTTCTTC.

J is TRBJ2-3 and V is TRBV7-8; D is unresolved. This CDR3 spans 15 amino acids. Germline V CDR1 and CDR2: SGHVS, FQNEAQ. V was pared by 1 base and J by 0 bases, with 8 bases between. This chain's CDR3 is CASSLGTASTDTQYF. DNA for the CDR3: TGTGCCAGCAGCTTAGGAACAGCCAGCACAGATACGCAGTATTTT.

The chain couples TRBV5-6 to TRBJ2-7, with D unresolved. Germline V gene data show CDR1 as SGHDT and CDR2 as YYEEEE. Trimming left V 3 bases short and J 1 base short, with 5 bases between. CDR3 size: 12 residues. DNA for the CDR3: TGTGCCAGCAGCTCCTATTCCTACGAGCAGTACTTC. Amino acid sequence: CASSSYSYEQYF.

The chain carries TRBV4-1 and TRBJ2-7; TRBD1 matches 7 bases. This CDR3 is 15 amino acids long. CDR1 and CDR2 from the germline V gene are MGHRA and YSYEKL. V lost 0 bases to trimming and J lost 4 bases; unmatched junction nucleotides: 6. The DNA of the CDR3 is TGCGCCAGCAGCCAAGAGGTACAGGGGTCTTACGAGCAGTACTTC. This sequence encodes CASSQEVQGSYEQYF.

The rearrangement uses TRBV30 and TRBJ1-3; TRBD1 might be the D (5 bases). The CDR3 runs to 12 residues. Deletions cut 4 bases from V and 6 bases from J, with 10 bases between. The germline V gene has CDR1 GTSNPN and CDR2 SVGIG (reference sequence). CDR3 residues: CAWKPGSNTIYF. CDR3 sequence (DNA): TGTGCCTGGAAACCAGGGTCAAACACCATATATTTT. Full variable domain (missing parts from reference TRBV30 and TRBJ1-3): SQTIHQWPATLVQPVGSPLSLECTVEGTSNPNLYWYRQAAGRGLQLLFYSVGIGQISSEVPQNLSASRPQDRQFILSSKKLLLSDSGFYLCAWKPGSNTIYFGEGSWLTVV.

DNA for the CDR3: TGTGCCAGCAGCCCGCAAGCCAGATACAATGAGCAGTTCTTC. Encoded protein: CASSPQARYNEQFF. The chain recombines TRBV4-2 with TRBJ2-1; D is uncertain. CDR3 size: 14 residues. V was shortened by 4 bases and J by 4 bases, with 11 bases between the two germline ends. Germline loops: CDR1 LGHNA, CDR2 YNFKEQ.

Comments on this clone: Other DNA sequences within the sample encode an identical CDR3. As DNA, the CDR3 is TGTGCCAGCAGCTTACTCGGAAGCACAGATACGCAGTATTTT. It is translated as CASSLLGSTDTQYF. This rearrangement joins TRBV11-2 to TRBJ2-3, with no clear D. V lost 2 bases and J 0 bases, leaving 6 bases between the germline ends. The V gene's germline CDR1 is SGHAT and CDR2 FQNNGV. The CDR3 consists of 14 residues.

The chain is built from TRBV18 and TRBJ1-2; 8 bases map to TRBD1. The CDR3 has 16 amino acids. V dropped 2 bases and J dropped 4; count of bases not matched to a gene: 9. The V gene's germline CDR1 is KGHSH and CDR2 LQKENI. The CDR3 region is CASSPARTGSGYGYTF. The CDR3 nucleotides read TGTGCCAGCTCACCAGCTCGGACAGGGTCTGGCTATGGCTACACCTTC.

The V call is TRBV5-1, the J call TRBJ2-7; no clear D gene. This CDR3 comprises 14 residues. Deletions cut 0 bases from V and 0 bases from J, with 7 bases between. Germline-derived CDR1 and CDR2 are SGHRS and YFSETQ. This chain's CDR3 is CASSLESGSYEQYF. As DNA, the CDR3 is TGCGCCAGCAGCTTGGAGTCCGGCTCCTACGAGCAGTACTTC. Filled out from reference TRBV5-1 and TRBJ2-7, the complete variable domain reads KAGVTQTPRYLIKTRGQQVTLSCSPISGHRSVSWYQQTPGQGLQFLFEYFSETQRNKGNFPGRFSGRQFSNSRSEMNVSTLELGDSALYLCASSLESGSYEQYFGPGTRLTVT.

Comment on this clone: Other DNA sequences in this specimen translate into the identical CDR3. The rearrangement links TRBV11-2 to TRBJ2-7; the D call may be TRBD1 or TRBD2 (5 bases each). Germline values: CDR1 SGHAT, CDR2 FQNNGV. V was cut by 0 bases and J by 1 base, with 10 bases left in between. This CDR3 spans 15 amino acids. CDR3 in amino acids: CASSLERGPSYEQYF. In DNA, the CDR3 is TGTGCCAGCAGCTTAGAGAGGGGCCCTTCCTACGAGCAGTACTTC.

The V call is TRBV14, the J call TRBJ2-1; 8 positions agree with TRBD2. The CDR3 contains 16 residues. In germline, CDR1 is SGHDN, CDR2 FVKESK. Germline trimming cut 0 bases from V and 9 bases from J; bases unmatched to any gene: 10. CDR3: CASSQDYARGGGEQFF. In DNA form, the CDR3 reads TGTGCCAGCAGCCAAGATTACGCCCGGGGGGGAGGTGAGCAGTTCTTC.

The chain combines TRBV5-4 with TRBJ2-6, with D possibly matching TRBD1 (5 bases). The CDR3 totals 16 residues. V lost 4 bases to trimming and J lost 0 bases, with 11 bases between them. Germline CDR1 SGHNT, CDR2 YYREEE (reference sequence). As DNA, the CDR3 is TGTGCCAGCAGCCAGGGCGGTAACTCTGGGGCCAACGTCCTGACTTTC. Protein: CASSQGGNSGANVLTF.

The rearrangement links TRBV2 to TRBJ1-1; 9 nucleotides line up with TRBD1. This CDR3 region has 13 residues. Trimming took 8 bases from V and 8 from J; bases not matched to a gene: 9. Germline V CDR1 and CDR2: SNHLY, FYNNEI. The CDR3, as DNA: TGTGCCAGCCTAATCAAGGACAGGGGAGAAGCTTTCTTT. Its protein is CASLIKDRGEAFF. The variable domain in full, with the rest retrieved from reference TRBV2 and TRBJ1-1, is EPEVTQTPSHQVTQMGQEVILRCVPISNHLYFYWYRQILGQKVEFLVSFYNNEISEKSEIFDDQFSVERPDGSNFTLKIRSTKLEDSAMYFCASLIKDRGEAFFGQGTRLTVV.

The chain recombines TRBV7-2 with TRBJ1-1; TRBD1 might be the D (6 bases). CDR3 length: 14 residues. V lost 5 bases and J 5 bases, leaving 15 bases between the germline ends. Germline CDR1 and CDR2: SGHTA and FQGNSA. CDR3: CASSPRGGRTEAFF. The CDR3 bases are TGTGCCAGCAGCCCTCGTGGGGGGCGAACTGAAGCTTTCTTT.

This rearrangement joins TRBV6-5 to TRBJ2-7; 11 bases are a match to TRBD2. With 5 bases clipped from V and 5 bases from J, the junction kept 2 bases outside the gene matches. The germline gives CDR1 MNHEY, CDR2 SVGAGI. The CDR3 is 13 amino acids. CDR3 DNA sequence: TGTGCCAGCAGTCGGACTAGCGGGCACGAGCAGTACTTC. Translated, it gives CASSRTSGHEQYF.

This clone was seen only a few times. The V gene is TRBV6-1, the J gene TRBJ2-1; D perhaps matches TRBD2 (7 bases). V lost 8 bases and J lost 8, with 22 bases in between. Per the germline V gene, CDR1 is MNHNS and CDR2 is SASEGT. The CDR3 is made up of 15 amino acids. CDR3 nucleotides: TGTGCCAGCCGAGGGGGGGCATCGTCCCTCGATGAGCAGTTCTTC. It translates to CASRGGASSLDEQFF.

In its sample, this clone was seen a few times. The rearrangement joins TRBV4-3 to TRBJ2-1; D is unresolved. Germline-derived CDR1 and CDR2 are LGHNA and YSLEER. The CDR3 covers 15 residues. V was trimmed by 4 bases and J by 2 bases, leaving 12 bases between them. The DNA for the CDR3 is TGCGCCAGCAGCCCTCGGGCAGCCACCTACAATGAGCAGTTCTTC. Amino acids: CASSPRAATYNEQFF.

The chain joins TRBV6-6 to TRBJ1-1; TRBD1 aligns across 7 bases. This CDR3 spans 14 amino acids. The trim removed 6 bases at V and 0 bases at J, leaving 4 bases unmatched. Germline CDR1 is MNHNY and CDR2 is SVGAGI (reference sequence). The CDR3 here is CASRPQGMNTEAFF. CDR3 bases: TGTGCCAGCAGACCACAGGGGATGAACACTGAAGCTTTCTTT.

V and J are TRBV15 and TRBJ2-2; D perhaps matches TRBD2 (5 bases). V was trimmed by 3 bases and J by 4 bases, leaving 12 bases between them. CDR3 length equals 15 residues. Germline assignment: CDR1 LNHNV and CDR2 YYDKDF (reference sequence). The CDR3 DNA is TGTGCCACCAGCAGTGAAATAGCGTTCACCGGGGAGCTGTTTTTT. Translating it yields CATSSEIAFTGELFF.

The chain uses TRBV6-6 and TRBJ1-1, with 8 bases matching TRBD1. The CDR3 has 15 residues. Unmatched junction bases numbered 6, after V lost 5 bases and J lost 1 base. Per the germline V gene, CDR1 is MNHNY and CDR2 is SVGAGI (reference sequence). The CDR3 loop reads CASSGAGTGNTEAFF. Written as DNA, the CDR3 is TGTGCCAGCAGTGGCGCCGGGACAGGGAACACTGAAGCTTTCTTT.